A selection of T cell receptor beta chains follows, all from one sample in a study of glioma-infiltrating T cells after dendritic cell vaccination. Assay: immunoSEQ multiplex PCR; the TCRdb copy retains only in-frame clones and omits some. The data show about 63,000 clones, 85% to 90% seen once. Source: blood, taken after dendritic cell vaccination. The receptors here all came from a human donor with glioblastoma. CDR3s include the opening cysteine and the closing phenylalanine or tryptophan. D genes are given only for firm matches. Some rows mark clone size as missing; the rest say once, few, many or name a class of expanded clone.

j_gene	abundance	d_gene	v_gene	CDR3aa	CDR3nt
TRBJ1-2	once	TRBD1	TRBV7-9	CASSFGQGDGYTF	TGTGCCAGCAGCTTCGGACAGGGCGATGGCTACACCTTC
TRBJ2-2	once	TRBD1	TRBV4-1	CASSQGQGAGTGELFF	TGCGCCAGCAGCCAAGGTCAGGGGGCAGGGACCGGGGAGCTGTTTTTT
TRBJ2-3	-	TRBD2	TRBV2	CASSARGGVSTDTQYF	TGTGCCAGCAGTGCTCGGGGGGGGGTGAGCACAGATACGCAGTATTTT
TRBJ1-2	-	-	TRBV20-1	CSAYGGDGYTF	TGCAGTGCTTATGGGGGGGATGGCTACACCTTC
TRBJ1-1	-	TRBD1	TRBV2	CASRKDRGNTEAFF	TGTGCCAGCAGGAAGGACAGGGGGAACACTGAAGCTTTCTTT
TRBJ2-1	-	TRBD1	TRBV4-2	CASSLAPGQDYNEQFF	TGTGCCAGCAGCCTCGCACCGGGACAGGACTACAATGAGCAGTTCTTC
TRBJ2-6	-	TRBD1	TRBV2	CASREGQGLHGANVLTF	TGTGCCAGCAGGGAGGGACAGGGGTTGCATGGGGCCAACGTCCTGACTTTC
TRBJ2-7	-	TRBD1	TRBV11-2	CASSLARDRKYYEQYF	TGTGCCAGCAGCTTAGCAAGGGACAGAAAATACTACGAGCAGTACTTC
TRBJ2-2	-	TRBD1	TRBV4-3	CASSQDPGGGTGELFF	TGCGCCAGCAGCCAAGATCCAGGGGGCGGCACCGGGGAGCTGTTTTTT
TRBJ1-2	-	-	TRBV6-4	CASRTRGGHGYTF	TGTGCCAGCAGGACCCGGGGGGGGCATGGCTACACCTTC
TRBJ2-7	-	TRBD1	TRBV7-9	CASSLTGKPYEQYF	TGTGCCAGCAGCCTGACAGGGAAGCCCTACGAGCAGTACTTC
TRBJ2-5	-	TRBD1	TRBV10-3	CAISETGTGGYETQYF	TGTGCCATCAGTGAGACCGGGACAGGGGGCTATGAGACCCAGTACTTC
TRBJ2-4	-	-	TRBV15	CATSRDFDPANIQYF	TGTGCCACCAGCAGAGATTTTGATCCCGCGAACATTCAGTACTTC
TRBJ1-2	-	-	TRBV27	CASSRRGGEISYYGYTF	TGTGCCAGCAGCCGCCGGGGAGGGGAGATTTCGTACTATGGCTACACCTTC
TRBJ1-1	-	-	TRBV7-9	CASSSPGVGTEAFF	TGTGCCAGCAGCTCCCCCGGGGTTGGCACTGAAGCTTTCTTT
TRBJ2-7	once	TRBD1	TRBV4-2	CASSQQAGTGQYEQYF	TGTGCCAGCAGCCAACAGGCCGGGACAGGGCAATACGAGCAGTACTTC
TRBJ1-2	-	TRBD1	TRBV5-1	CASSLGQGKYYGYTF	TGCGCCAGCAGCTTGGGACAGGGGAAGTACTATGGCTACACCTTC
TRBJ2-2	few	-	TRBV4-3	CASSPTRGAGELFF	TGCGCCAGCAGCCCCACCCGGGGAGCCGGGGAGCTGTTTTTT
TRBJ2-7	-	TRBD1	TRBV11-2	CASRSIRGRNEQYF	TGTGCCAGCAGATCAATCAGGGGGCGCAACGAGCAGTACTTC
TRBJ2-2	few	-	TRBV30	CAWREYYTGELFF	TGTGCCTGGAGAGAGTATTACACCGGGGAGCTGTTTTTT
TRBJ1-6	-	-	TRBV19	CASSIADLLNSPLHF	TGTGCCAGTAGTATAGCGGACTTACTAAATTCACCCCTCCACTTT
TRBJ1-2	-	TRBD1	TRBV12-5	CASGSWTGYEGFQGYTF	TGTGCTAGTGGATCCTGGACAGGTTACGAGGGCTTTCAGGGCTACACCTTC
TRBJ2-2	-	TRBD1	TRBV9	CASSGTGPTGELFF	TGTGCCAGCTCCGGGACAGGGCCCACCGGGGAGCTGTTTTTT
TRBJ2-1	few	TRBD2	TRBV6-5	CASSFSGGTRNEQFF	TGTGCCAGCAGCTTTAGCGGGGGGACCCGTAATGAGCAGTTCTTC
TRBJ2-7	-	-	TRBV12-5	CASGFRPGGGGHEQYF	TGTGCTAGTGGTTTCCGCCCGGGGGGTGGGGGCCACGAGCAGTACTTC
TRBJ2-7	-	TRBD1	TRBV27	CASSLLTGGDAYEQYF	TGTGCCAGCAGTTTACTCACAGGGGGCGATGCCTACGAGCAGTACTTC
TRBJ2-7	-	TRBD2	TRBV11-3	CASSVLAGAAYEQYF	TGTGCCAGCAGCGTACTAGCGGGGGCCGCCTACGAGCAGTACTTC
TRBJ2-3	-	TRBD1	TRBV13	CASSMTGELDTQYF	TGTGCCAGCAGCATGACAGGGGAGTTAGATACGCAGTATTTT
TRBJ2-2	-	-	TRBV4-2	CASSQDQARGGTGELFF	TGTGCCAGCAGCCAAGATCAGGCGAGGGGGGGTACCGGGGAGCTGTTTTTT
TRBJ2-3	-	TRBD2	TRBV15	CATSREPGGTDTQYF	TGTGCCACCAGCAGAGAACCGGGGGGGACAGATACGCAGTATTTT
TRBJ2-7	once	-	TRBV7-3	CASSLSGRPYEQYF	TGTGCCAGCAGCTTAAGCGGTAGGCCCTACGAGCAGTACTTC
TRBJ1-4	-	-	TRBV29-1	CSVRSRIGRGADEKLFF	TGCAGCGTCCGATCGAGGATCGGACGCGGGGCGGATGAAAAACTGTTTTTT
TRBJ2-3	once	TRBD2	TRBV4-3	CASSQGSGGAGDTQYF	TGCGCCAGCAGCCAAGGGAGCGGGGGGGCAGGAGATACGCAGTATTTT
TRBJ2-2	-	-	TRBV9	CASSVAGGELFF	TGTGCCAGCAGCGTAGCCGGCGGGGAGCTGTTTTTT
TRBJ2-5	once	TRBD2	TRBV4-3	CASSQVTSGGPGGETQYF	TGCGCCAGCAGCCAAGTAACTAGCGGGGGGCCTGGGGGGGAGACCCAGTACTTC
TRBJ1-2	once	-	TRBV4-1	CASSQDSEGYTF	TGCGCCAGCAGCCAAGATTCTGAGGGCTACACCTTC
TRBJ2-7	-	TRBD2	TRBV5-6	CASSFSLAGDLYEQYF	TGTGCCAGCAGCTTCTCACTAGCGGGGGACCTCTACGAGCAGTACTTC
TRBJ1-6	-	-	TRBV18	CASSPQDRGYSPLHF	TGTGCCAGCTCACCACAAGATAGAGGGTATTCACCCCTCCACTTT
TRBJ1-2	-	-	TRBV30	CAWSFREGYTF	TGTGCCTGGAGTTTTCGAGAGGGCTACACCTTC
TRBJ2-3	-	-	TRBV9	CASSLLGEIPDTQYF	TGTGCCAGCAGCCTCCTGGGCGAGATTCCAGATACGCAGTATTTT
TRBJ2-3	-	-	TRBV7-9	CASSSKGGIRTDTQYF	TGTGCCAGCAGCTCGAAGGGGGGGATTCGCACAGATACGCAGTATTTT
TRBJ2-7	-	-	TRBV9	CASSEGGGTYEQYF	TGTGCCAGCTCTGAGGGGGGGGGTACCTACGAGCAGTACTTC
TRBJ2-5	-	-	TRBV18	CASSFDLLQETQYF	TGTGCCAGCTCATTCGACTTACTCCAAGAGACCCAGTACTTC
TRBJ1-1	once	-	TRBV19	CASSAGGAMNTEAFF	TGTGCCAGTAGTGCCGGGGGGGCCATGAACACTGAAGCTTTCTTT
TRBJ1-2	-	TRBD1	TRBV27	CASSLSGRGNYGYTF	TGTGCCAGCAGTTTGTCGGGCAGGGGGAACTATGGCTACACCTTC
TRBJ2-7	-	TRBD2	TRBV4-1	CASSQVPLLAGGPAEQYF	TGCGCCAGCAGCCAAGTGCCCCTCCTAGCGGGGGGACCGGCCGAGCAGTACTTC
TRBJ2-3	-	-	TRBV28	CASSFCLAGTHTDTQYF	TGTGCCAGCAGTTTTTGTTTGGCTGGGACTCACACAGATACGCAGTATTTT
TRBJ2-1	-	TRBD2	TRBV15	CATSTGLAGGDEQFF	TGTGCCACCAGCACCGGACTAGCGGGGGGCGATGAGCAGTTCTTC
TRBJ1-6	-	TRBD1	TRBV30	CAWTGGDSPLHF	TGTGCCTGGACAGGGGGTGATTCACCCCTCCACTTT
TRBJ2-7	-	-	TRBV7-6	CASSLRPGGSYEQYF	TGTGCCAGCAGCTTACGTCCAGGGGGGTCCTACGAGCAGTACTTC
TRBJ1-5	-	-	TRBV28	CASRGGNNQPQHF	TGTGCCAGCCGTGGGGGGAACAATCAGCCCCAGCATTTT
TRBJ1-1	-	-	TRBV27	CASSLSQATEAFF	TGTGCCAGCAGTTTATCGCAAGCCACTGAAGCTTTCTTT
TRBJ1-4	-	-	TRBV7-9	CASSLAAGFSNEKLFF	TGTGCCAGCAGCTTAGCGGCCGGGTTCTCTAATGAAAAACTGTTTTTT
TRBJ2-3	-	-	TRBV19	CASEVADTQYF	TGTGCCAGTGAGGTTGCAGATACGCAGTATTTT
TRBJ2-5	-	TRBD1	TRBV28	CASSPKTGPETQYF	TGTGCCAGCAGTCCGAAGACAGGGCCAGAGACCCAGTACTTC
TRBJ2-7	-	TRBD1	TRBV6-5	CASSYGSTGGSYEQYF	TGTGCCAGCAGTTACGGATCCACAGGGGGTTCCTACGAGCAGTACTTC
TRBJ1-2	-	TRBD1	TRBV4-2	CASSQEPTGGDGYTF	TGTGCCAGCAGCCAAGAGCCAACAGGGGGCGATGGCTACACCTTC
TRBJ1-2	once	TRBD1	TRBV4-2	CASSPGTGKNNYGYTF	TGTGCCAGCAGCCCTGGGACAGGGAAAAATAACTATGGCTACACCTTC
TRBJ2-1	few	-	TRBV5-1	CASSGGDQPYNEQFF	TGCGCCAGCAGCGGAGGGGACCAACCCTACAATGAGCAGTTCTTC